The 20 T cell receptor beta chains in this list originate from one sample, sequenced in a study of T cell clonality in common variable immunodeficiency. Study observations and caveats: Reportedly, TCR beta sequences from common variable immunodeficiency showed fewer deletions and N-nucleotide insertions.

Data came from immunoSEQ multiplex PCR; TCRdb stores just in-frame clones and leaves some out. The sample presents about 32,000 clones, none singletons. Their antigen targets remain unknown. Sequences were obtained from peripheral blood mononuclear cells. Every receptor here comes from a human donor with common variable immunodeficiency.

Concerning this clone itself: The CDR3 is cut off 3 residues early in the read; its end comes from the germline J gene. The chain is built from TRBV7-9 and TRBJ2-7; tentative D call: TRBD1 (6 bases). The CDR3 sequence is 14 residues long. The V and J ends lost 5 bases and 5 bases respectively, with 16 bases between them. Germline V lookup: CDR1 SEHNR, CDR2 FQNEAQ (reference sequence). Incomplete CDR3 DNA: TGTGCCAGCAGCATACAGGGTTTCAGGAACGAG. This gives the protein CASSIQGFRNE. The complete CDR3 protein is CASSIQGFRNEQYF.

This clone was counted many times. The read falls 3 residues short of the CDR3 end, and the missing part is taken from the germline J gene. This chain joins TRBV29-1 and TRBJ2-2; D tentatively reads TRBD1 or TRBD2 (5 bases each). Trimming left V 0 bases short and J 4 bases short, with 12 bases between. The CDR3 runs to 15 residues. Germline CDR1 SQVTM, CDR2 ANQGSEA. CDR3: CSVEDRKGSTGELFF. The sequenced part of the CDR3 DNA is TGCAGCGTTGAAGATCGCAAGGGGAGCACCGGGGAG.

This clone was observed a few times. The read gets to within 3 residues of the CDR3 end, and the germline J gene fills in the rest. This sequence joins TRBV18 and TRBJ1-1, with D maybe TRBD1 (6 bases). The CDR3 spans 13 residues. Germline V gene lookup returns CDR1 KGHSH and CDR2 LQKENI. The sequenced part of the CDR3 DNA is TGTGCCAGCTCTCTAACCGAGGGGGATGGG. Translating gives CASSLTEGDG. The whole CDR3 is CASSLTEGDGAFF.

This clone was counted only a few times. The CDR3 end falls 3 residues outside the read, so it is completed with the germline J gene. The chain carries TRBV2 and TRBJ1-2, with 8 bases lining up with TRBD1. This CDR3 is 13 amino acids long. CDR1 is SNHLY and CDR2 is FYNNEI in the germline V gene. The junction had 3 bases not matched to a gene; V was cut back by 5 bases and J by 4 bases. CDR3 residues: CASSLQGGYGYTF. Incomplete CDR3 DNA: TGTGCCAGCAGTTTACAGGGGGGCTATGGC. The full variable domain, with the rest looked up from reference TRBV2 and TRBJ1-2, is EPEVTQTPSHQVTQMGQEVILRCVPISNHLYFYWYRQILGQKVEFLVSFYNNEISEKSEIFDDQFSVERPDGSNFTLKIRSTKLEDSAMYFCASSLQGGYGYTFGSGTRLTVV.

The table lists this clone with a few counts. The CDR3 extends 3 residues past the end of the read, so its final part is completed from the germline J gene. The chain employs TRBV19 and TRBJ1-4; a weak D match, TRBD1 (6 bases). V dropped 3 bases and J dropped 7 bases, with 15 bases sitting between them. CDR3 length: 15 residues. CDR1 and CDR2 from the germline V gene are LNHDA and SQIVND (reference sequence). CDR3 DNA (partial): TGTGCCAGTAGTATCTCAGGGGTGTACAGTGAAAAA. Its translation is CASSISGVYSEK. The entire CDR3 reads CASSISGVYSEKLFF. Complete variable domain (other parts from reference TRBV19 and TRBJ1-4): DGGITQSPKYLFRKEGQNVTLSCEQNLNHDAMYWYRQDPGQGLRLIYYSQIVNDFQKGDIAEGYSVSREKKESFPLTVTSAQKNPTAFYLCASSISGVYSEKLFFGSGTQLSVL.

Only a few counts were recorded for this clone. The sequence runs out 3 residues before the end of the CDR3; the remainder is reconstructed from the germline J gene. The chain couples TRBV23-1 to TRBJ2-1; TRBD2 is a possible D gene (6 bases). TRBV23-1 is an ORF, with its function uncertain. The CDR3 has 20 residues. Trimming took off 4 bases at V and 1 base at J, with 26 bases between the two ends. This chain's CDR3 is CASSRTRDSLSRSSYNEQFF. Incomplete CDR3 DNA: TGCGCCAGCAGTCGTACCCGGGACTCACTTTCCAGGAGTTCCTACAATGAG.

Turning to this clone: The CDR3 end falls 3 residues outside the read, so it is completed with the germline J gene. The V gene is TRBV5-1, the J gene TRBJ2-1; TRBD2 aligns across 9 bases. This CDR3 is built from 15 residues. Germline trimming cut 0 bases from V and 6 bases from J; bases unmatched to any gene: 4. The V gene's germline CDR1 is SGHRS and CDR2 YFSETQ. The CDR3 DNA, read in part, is TGCGCCAGCAGCTTGGACCTAGCGGGGCTCAATGAG. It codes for CASSLDLAGLNE. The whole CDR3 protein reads CASSLDLAGLNEQFF.

CDR3 DNA (partial): TGTGCCAGCTCACCCGGACAGGGGGCTGGC. It encodes CASSPGQGAG. The complete CDR3 protein is CASSPGQGAGYTF. The V and J genes are TRBV18 and TRBJ1-2, with 11 positions matching TRBD1. Read coverage stops 3 residues before the CDR3 terminus; the germline J gene supplies the remainder. This CDR3 has 13 amino acids. Germline CDR1 reads KGHSH; CDR2 reads LQKENI. V trimming: 3 bases; J trimming: 7 bases; junction bases outside the gene matches: 1. Full variable domain (rest looked up from reference TRBV18 and TRBJ1-2): NAGVMQNPRHLVRRRGQEARLRCSPMKGHSHVYWYRQLPEEGLKFMVYLQKENIIDESGMPKERFSAEFPKEGPSILRIQQVVRGDSAAYFCASSPGQGAGYTFGSGTRLTVV.

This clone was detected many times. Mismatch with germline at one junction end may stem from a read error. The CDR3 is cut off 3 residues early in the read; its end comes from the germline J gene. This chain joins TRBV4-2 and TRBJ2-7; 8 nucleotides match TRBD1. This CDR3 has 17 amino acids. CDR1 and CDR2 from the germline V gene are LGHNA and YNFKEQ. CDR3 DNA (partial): TGCGCCAGCAGCCAAGATGGGACAGGAACCGGGAACTACGAG. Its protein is CASSQDGTGTGNYE. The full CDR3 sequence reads CASSQDGTGTGNYEQYF.

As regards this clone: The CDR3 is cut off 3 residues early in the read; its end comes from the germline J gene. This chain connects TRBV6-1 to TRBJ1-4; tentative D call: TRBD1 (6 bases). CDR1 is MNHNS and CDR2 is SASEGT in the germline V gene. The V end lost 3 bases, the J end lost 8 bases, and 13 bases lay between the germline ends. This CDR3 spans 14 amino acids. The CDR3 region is CASSDRGKGEKLFF. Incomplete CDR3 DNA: TGTGCCAGCAGTGACAGGGGAAAGGGGGAAAAA.

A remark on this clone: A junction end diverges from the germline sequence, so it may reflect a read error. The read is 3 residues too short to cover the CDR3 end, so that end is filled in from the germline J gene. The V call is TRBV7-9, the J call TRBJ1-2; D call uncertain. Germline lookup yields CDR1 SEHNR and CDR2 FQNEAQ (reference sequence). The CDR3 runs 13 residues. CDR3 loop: CASSQALNDGYTF. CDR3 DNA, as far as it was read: TGTGCCAGCAGCCAGGCGCTTAACGATGGC.

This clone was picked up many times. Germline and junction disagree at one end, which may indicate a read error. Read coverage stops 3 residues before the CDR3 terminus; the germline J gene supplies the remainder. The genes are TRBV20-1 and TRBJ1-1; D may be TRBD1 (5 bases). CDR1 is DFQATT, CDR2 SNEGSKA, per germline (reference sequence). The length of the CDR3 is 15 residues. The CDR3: CSAREDMLMNTEAFF. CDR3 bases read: TGCAGTGCAAGAGAGGACATGTTAATGAACACTGAA.

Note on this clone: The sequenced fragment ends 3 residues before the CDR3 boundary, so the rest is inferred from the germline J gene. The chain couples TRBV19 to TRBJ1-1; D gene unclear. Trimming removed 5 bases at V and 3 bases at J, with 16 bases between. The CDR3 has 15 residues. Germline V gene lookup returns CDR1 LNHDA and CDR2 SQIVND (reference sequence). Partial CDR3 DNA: TGTGCCAGTAGTGGCCAAACGGCAGGTGACACTGAA. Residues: CASSGQTAGDTE. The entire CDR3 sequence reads CASSGQTAGDTEAFF.

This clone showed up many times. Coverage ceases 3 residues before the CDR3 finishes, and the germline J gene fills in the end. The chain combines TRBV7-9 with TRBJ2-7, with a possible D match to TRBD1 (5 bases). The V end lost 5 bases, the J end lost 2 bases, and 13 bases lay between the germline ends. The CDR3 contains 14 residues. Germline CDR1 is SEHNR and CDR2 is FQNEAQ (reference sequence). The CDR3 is CASSPTTETYEQYF. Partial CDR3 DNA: TGTGCCAGCAGCCCTACGACAGAGACCTACGAG.

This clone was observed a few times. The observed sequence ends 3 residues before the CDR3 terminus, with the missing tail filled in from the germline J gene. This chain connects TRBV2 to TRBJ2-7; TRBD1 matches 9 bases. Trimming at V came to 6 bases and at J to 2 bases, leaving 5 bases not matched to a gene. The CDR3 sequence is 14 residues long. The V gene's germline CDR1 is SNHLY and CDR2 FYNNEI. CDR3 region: CASSAGQGPYEQYF. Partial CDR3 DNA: TGTGCCAGCAGCGCGGGACAGGGACCCTACGAG.

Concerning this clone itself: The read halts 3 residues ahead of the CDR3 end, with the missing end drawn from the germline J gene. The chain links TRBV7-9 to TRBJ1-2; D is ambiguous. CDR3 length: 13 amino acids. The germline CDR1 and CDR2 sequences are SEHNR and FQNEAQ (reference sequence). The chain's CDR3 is CASSFTLVGGYTF. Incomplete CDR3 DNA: TGTGCCAGCAGCTTTACCCTTGTCGGGGGC. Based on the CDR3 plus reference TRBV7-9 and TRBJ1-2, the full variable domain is DTGVSQNPRHKITKRGQNVTFRCDPISEHNRLYWYRQTLGQGPEFLTYFQNEAQLEKSRLLSDRFSAERPKGSFSTLEIQRTEQGDSAMYLCASSFTLVGGYTFGSGTRLTVV.

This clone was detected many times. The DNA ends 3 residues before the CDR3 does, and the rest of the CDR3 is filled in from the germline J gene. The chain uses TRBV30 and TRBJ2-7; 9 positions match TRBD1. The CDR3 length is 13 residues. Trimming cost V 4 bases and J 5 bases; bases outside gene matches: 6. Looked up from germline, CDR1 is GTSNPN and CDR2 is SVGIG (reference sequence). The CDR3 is CAWIGTGLDEQYF. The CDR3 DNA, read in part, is TGTGCCTGGATCGGGACAGGGTTGGACGAG.

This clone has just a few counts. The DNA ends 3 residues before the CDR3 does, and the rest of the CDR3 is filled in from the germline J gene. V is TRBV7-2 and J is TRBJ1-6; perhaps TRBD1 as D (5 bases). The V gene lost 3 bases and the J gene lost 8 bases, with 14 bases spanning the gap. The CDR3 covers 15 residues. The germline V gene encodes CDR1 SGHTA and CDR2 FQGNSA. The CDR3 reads CASSFSGGSDSPLHF. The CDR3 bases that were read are TGTGCCAGCAGCTTTTCGGGGGGGAGTGATTCACCC.

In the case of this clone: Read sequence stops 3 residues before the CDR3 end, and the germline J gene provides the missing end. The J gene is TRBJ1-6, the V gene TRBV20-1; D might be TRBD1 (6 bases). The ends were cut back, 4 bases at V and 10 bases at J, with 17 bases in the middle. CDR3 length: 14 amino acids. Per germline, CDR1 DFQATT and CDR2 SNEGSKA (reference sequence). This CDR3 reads CSANIQGMGSPLHF. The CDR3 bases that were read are TGCAGTGCTAACATACAGGGAATGGGCTCACCC.

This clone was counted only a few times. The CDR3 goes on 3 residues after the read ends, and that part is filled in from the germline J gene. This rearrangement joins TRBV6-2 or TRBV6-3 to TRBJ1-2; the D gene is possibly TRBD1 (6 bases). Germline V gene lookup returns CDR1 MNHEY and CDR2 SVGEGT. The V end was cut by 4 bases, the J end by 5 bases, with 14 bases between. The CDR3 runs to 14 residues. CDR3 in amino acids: CASSLQGLKYGYTF. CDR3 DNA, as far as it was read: TGTGCCAGCAGTTTGCAGGGGCTCAAATATGGC.